The T cell receptor (beta chain) described here comes from a study of cytomegalovirus exposure and HLA in healthy donors. The V end lost 7 bases, the J end lost 4 bases, and 14 bases lay between the germline ends. Germline CDR1 is SGHTA and CDR2 is FQGNSA. This CDR3 comprises 15 residues. The PCR employed 60 Vbeta primers together with 13 Jbeta primers. This table comes from immunoSEQ multiplex PCR, and its TCRdb copy is limited to in-frame clones, with some not included. The sample shows roughly 180,000 clones, roughly 10% of them seen only once. The genes are TRBV7-2 and TRBJ1-6; D remains unclear. The sequenced sample was PBMCs. The sequence derives from a woman in her twenties or thirties in good health and CMV-seropositive. Here the CDR3 DNA reads TGTGCCAGCACATCCCATTCGGGTTATAATTCACCCCTCCACTTT. Its protein is CASTSHSGYNSPLHF.